Reported below is one T cell receptor (beta chain). Its antigen remains unknown. Clones were read by immunoSEQ multiplex PCR, and TCRdb kept only the in-frame ones, dropping some. The table has some 1,100,000 clones, around 78% seen once; the top ten hold more than 0.45%. This sample is part of a study of shared clonotypes between healthy human individuals. As for the study in general: Sampling drew on donors who were two women and three men aged 18 to 49. Study-level results: Incomplete sequencing of sorted subsets was indicated by rarefaction despite large depth.

The sequence was obtained from a man younger than 35 in good health. Some clones in this sample may be carry-over from other donors' samples. Sample: memory CD4+ T cells from PBMCs. The subset is: CD45RA-negative fraction.

DNA of the CDR3: TGTGCCAGCAGCTTATCGGTAGGACTAGCAAACGAGCAGTACTTC. This codes for CASSLSVGLANEQYF. This chain links TRBV7-9 with TRBJ2-7; 8 nucleotides match TRBD2. The V gene end was trimmed by 2 bases and the J gene end by 5 bases; junction bases not matched to a gene: 8. The germline gives CDR1 SEHNR, CDR2 FQNEAQ (reference sequence). This CDR3 region has 15 residues.